This T cell receptor beta chain was found in a study of OX40 agonist ivuxolimab in advanced cancers. The wider study: An anti-OX40 (CD134) antibody with agonistic activity, ivuxolimab, was administered to patients. Patients receiving dose escalation had hepatocellular carcinoma, melanoma, renal cell or head and neck cancer. Patients with prior anti-PD-1, anti-PD-L1 or anti-CTLA-4 therapy were eligible; less than 50% had some. Notes on the study in general: Low levels of normalized T-cell clonal expansion also appeared in some nonresponders.

This clone was observed a few times. What it recognizes is unknown. Generated by immunoSEQ multiplex PCR, the TCRdb table keeps only in-frame clones and is missing some. The sample has under 90,000 clones; 80% to 85% are singletons. Sample: CD4+ or CD8+ T cells sorted from blood, taken in a trial of the OX40 agonist ivuxolimab. This TCR was sampled from an adult with an advanced solid tumor such as melanoma, head and neck, liver or kidney cancer.

In DNA, the CDR3 is TGTGCCAGCAGCTTGGCCGGTGGGATCGGGAATACGCAGTATTTT. Protein: CASSLAGGIGNTQYF. The rearrangement links TRBV5-6 to TRBJ2-3, with D possibly TRBD2 on 5 matching bases. CDR1 and CDR2 from the germline V gene are SGHDT and YYEEEE. The CDR3 totals 15 residues. The ends were cut back, 0 bases at V and 7 bases at J, with 15 bases in the middle.